This T cell receptor beta chain was found in a study of cytomegalovirus exposure and HLA in healthy donors. Study observations and caveats: Listed as cytomegalovirus-associated were 150 or so TCR beta chains. The authors reported that TCR beta sequences could predict HLA-A and HLA-B alleles. These predictions were accurate for most subjects in the first cohort. In a later analysis, TCR beta V- and J-gene trimming showed a link to a missense DCLRE1C variant.

Germline trimming cut 2 bases from V and 2 bases from J; bases unmatched to any gene: 4. Germline V gene data show CDR1 as ENHRY and CDR2 as SYGVKD. The CDR3 extends over 16 amino acids. A multiplex PCR was run with 60 Vbeta primers and 13 Jbeta primers. Libraries were prepared by immunoSEQ multiplex PCR; TCRdb keeps only in-frame clonotypes and omits some of them. Among about 210,000 clones listed, 60% to 80% were seen once. Concerning this clone itself: Its antigen remains unidentified.

The TCR was taken from a male donor in good health and CMV-seronegative. Specimen: PBMCs. The chain carries TRBV10-3 and TRBJ1-5, with TRBD1 matching over 9 bases. The DNA for the CDR3 is TGTGCCATCAGTGAGCCGGACAGGGGAGGCAATCAGCCCCAGCATTTT. Amino acid sequence: CAISEPDRGGNQPQHF.